This T cell receptor beta chain was observed in a study of T cells after yellow fever vaccination (dated by TCRdb to about 2019). Study-level background: Libraries from fractions with low cell numbers were prepared with the SMART-Seq v4 Ultra Low Input RNA kit. To follow T-cell clones before and after primary and booster YFV17D yellow fever vaccination, bulk TCR alpha and beta repertoires were sequenced over time. Bulk PBMC replicates and cell subsets were isolated from blood drawn at multiple timepoints before and after both primary and secondary immunization. Two healthy male donors, one aged 18 to 30 and one aged 30 to 39 years, were included in the cohort. Here is what the overall study found, with its caveats: Because only two donors were included in the study, the extent to which the findings can be generalized is limited. Compared with the primary T-cell response, the secondary T-cell response was faster but weaker, reaching its peak on day 5 rather than on day 15. FACS-sorted repertoires could contain abundant contaminating clonotypes from the bulk population, so computational filtering was required. A small share of clonotypes occurred in both CD4 and CD8 compartments, likely arising from convergent recombination. Most clones expanded after primary vaccination (approximately 96% of CD4 and roughly 88% of CD8) were re-detected after the booster, suggesting that broad memory maintenance occurred.

The cysteine opens and the phenylalanine closes a CDR3 of 13 amino acids. Just CDR3 DNA is preserved here, 39 bases in frame from base 1. V was cut back by 7 bases and J by 4 bases, leaving a gap of 13 bases between them. The germline V gene supplies CDR1 ENHRY and CDR2 SYGVKD. TCRdb shows the sequencer as Illumina NovaSeq 6000. TCR cDNA was made using 5'RACE template switching, a step that added a universal primer site and unique molecular identifiers. Priming of cDNA synthesis was performed from both the TCR alpha and TCR beta constant segments. Library amplification involved two PCR steps, and the second step added sample barcodes and sequencing adapters. Sequencing of libraries was performed on Illumina HiSeq 2500 (2x100 bp) or NovaSeq (2x150 bp). The published analysis was carried out like this. MIGEC handled demultiplexing of reads and collapsing into UMI consensus sequences, while MiXCR performed V(D)J alignment. Vaccine-responding clonotypes were defined with edgeR using replicate PBMC samples, requiring FDR below 0.01 and a log2 fold change above 5 up to day 15. Bulk clonotypes were assigned CD4 or CD8 identity according to which sequenced CD4 or CD8 repertoire held them at higher abundance. TCRdb cleaned the public reads at Q25 with fastp, built clones with MiXCR and kept in-frame beta chains. A single entry per CDR3 protein holds the most common genes and DNA from its merged rows. These V and J calls are TCRdb output, not the study's own analysis. The sample includes hundreds of thousands of distinct CDR3 sequences, with about 5.2% observed a single time. 3% to 4% of the sample is taken by the ten largest.

This clonotype was seen a few times. The specificity of this receptor is unknown. Base qualities are missing; no much larger clone stands one base away. The meaning of the sample's treatment or condition label: live attenuated yellow fever vaccine strain. A standard Ficoll-Paque protocol was used to isolate PBMCs from peripheral blood. Dynabeads CD4 and CD8 positive selection kits were used to isolate the CD4 and CD8 T-cell fractions. TriZol was used to extract RNA from bulk PBMCs, from CD4 and CD8 fractions, and from dextramer-positive and dextramer-negative fractions. Sequenced here: CD4+ T cells sorted from PBMCs, sampled on the day of the yellow fever booster vaccination. Recombination joined TRBV10-3 with TRBJ1-1, with the D gene not confidently named. This sequence was found in a man between 18 and 35 years old who received the YFV17D yellow fever vaccine. The base sequence is TGTGCCATCAAGCCGGGAGAAGGCACTGAAGCTTTCTTT. This sequence encodes CAIKPGEGTEAFF.